Given below is one T cell receptor (beta chain) in context. Its antigen is undetermined. The data belong to a study of T cell responses to AZD1222 COVID-19 vaccine. This CDR3 spans 16 amino acids. Germline values: CDR1 SGHTA, CDR2 FQGNSA. V dropped 5 bases and J dropped 1 base, with 15 bases sitting between them. Findings and caveats of the study: Samples come after the peak T cell response, not at day 14.

Some clones are missing from TCRdb's copy, which holds only in-frame ones; the method was immunoSEQ multiplex PCR. This table has 150,000 to 200,000 clones, about 90% appearing once. This TCR derives from an adult who received the MenACWY meningococcal vaccine as a control. The J gene is TRBJ1-5, the V gene TRBV7-2; D is perhaps TRBD1 (5 bases). The sample in question was peripheral blood, obtained 28 days after the second dose of the MenACWY control vaccine. Written as DNA, the CDR3 is TGTGCCAGCAGCGTCATTTTACAGGAAAGCAATCAGCCCCAGCATTTT. It specifies CASSVILQESNQPQHF.